Following are 21 T cell receptor beta chains from one sample sequenced in a study of blood T cell repertoires in COVID-19. TCRdb's copy holds only in-frame clones and misses some; the assay was immunoSEQ multiplex PCR. The repertoire holds fewer than 120,000 clones, around 90% seen once, with 3% to 3.5% in the top ten. Input material: peripheral blood. The receptor source for this set is a woman between 50 and 59 years old with acute or convalescent COVID-19.

This clone came up once. The chain recombines TRBV19 with TRBJ2-6, with D perhaps matching TRBD1 (5 bases). Germline CDR1 LNHDA, CDR2 SQIVND (reference sequence). Trimming left V 2 bases short and J 4 bases short, with 12 bases between. The CDR3 totals 16 residues. CDR3 in amino acids: CASSILQGAGANVLTF. The CDR3 region has the DNA TGTGCCAGTAGTATACTCCAGGGTGCCGGGGCCAACGTCCTGACTTTC.

V and J are TRBV29-1 and TRBJ2-1; 12 bases are a match to TRBD2. Germline values: CDR1 SQVTM, CDR2 ANQGSEA. The ends lost 7 bases at V and 7 bases at J; junction bases unmatched: 5. The CDR3 is 13 residues long. The CDR3 DNA reads as TGCAGCGCTCGACTAGCGGGAGTTAATGAGCAGTTCTTC. Its protein product is CSARLAGVNEQFF.

This clone was seen more than once but under ten times. J is TRBJ2-5 and V is TRBV10-3; tentatively, D is TRBD2 (5 bases). The V and J ends lost 3 bases and 2 bases respectively, with 13 bases between them. The CDR3 covers 15 residues. Germline V gene data show CDR1 as ENHRY and CDR2 as SYGVKD. The CDR3 nucleotides read TGTGCCATCAGTGACCAAGAAGCGGAACAAGAGACCCAGTACTTC. Protein: CAISDQEAEQETQYF.

The gene calls are TRBV3-1 (or the pseudogene TRBV3-2) and TRBJ2-7, with D possibly matching TRBD2 (5 bases). This CDR3 has 12 amino acids. The germline V and J ends were trimmed by 5 bases and 3 bases, with 8 bases remaining between them. CDR1 is LGHDT and CDR2 is YNNKEL in the germline V gene (reference sequence). The CDR3 sequence is CASSEGSYEQYF. In nucleotides, the CDR3 is TGTGCCAGCAGCGAAGGGAGCTACGAGCAGTACTTC.

V is TRBV21-1 and J is TRBJ2-2; TRBD1 reflects the table's D call only, with no check against the DNA. TRBV21-1 is labeled a pseudogene. This CDR3 has 16 amino acids. The CDR3 reads CASSKDDRGITGELFF. For the CDR3, the DNA is TGTGCCAGCAGCAAAGACGACAGGGGAATTACCGGGGAGCTGTTTTTT.

The chain links TRBV27 to TRBJ1-1; D possibly corresponds to TRBD1 (5 bases). Trimming pared 6 bases from V and 4 bases from J, leaving 24 bases between. Germline V gene lookup returns CDR1 MNHEY and CDR2 SMNVEV (reference sequence). The CDR3 is made up of 17 amino acids. DNA of the CDR3: TGTGCCAGCAGCATCCACGCGGGGGTAGTTCAGGCCACTGAAGCTTTCTTT. This codes for CASSIHAGVVQATEAFF.

This clone appeared a single time. The chain's CDR3 is CASKSGERSSGNTIYF. The CDR3 nucleotides are TGCGCCAGCAAATCCGGGGAGCGGAGCTCTGGAAACACCATATATTTT. The chain couples TRBV23-1 to TRBJ1-3; D remains ambiguous. TRBV23-1 is known as an ORF, though its function is uncertain. V was trimmed by 7 bases and J by 0 bases, leaving 16 bases between them. The CDR3 extends over 16 amino acids.

This clone appeared a few times. This chain joins TRBV19 and TRBJ1-4; D is uncertain. The CDR3 contains 16 residues. The germline gives CDR1 LNHDA, CDR2 SQIVND (reference sequence). Between the trimmed V and J ends, which lost 5 bases and 1 base, there was a span of 14 bases. CDR3 bases: TGTGCCAGTAGTCTCCTCCGGTCCCGAACTAATGAAAAACTGTTTTTT. It is translated as CASSLLRSRTNEKLFF.

The chain carries TRBV5-1 and TRBJ1-1; TRBD1 might be the D (5 bases). Germline CDR1 is SGHRS and CDR2 is YFSETQ. This CDR3 region has 13 residues. Trimming removed 4 bases at V and 5 bases at J, with 12 bases between. The chain's CDR3 is CASSPTVGTEAFF. The DNA of the CDR3 is TGCGCCAGCAGCCCGACAGTAGGGACTGAAGCTTTCTTT.

The chain joins TRBV19 to TRBJ1-4; D uncertain. The CDR3 is made up of 17 amino acids. Per the germline V gene, CDR1 is LNHDA and CDR2 is SQIVND (reference sequence). Trimming took 0 bases from V and 0 from J, leaving 11 bases between them. CDR3 sequence (DNA): TGTGCCAGTAGTATAGATCCCCAGACTGCAACTAATGAAAAACTGTTTTTT. Its translation: CASSIDPQTATNEKLFF.

This chain connects TRBV10-1 to TRBJ1-6; 7 positions match TRBD1. V lost 3 bases and J lost 7; bases outside the gene matches: 12. Germline-derived CDR1 and CDR2 are WNHNN and SYGVQD (reference sequence). The length of the CDR3 is 17 residues. This CDR3 reads CASSEMERGLLNSPLHF. As DNA, the CDR3 is TGCGCCAGCAGTGAAATGGAAAGGGGGCTTTTGAATTCACCCCTCCACTTT.

This chain connects TRBV7-2 to TRBJ2-1, with D tentatively TRBD2 (5 bases). The CDR3 contains 14 residues. Germline values: CDR1 SGHTA, CDR2 FQGNSA. V dropped 4 bases and J dropped 0 bases, with 7 bases sitting between them. This CDR3 is CASSYDYSYNEQFF. The CDR3 DNA follows: TGTGCCAGCAGCTATGACTACTCCTACAATGAGCAGTTCTTC.

This clone was found once. This sequence joins TRBV11-2 and TRBJ1-1; TRBD1 agrees at 7 bases. The CDR3 has 16 residues. J was trimmed by 1 base and V by 6 bases; bases with no gene match: 11. The V gene's germline CDR1 is SGHAT and CDR2 FQNNGV. For the CDR3, the DNA is TGTGCCAGCAGATCTACAGGGGTCCCCAAGAACACTGAAGCTTTCTTT. This codes for CASRSTGVPKNTEAFF.

The chain links TRBV6-5 to TRBJ2-3, with TRBD2 matching 10 bases. CDR1 and CDR2 (germline): MNHEY, SVGAGI. The CDR3 consists of 14 residues. With V trimmed by 7 bases and J by 7 bases, 8 bases remained unmatched. The CDR3 DNA reads TGTGCCAGCACGGAGCGGGAGGGGAGGAATACGCAGTATTTT. It encodes CASTEREGRNTQYF.

The V and J genes are TRBV5-1 and TRBJ2-5; 12 bases align to TRBD1. V lost 0 bases and J lost 4; bases outside the gene matches: 1. Per the germline V gene, CDR1 is SGHRS and CDR2 is YFSETQ. CDR3 length: 15 amino acids. CDR3 amino acids: CASSLGGQGAETQYF. Written as DNA, the CDR3 is TGCGCCAGCAGCTTGGGGGGACAGGGGGCAGAGACCCAGTACTTC.

The V gene is TRBV29-1, the J gene TRBJ2-7, with TRBD2 as a possible D gene (6 bases). The ends were cut back, 4 bases at V and 5 bases at J, with 9 bases in the middle. This CDR3 is built from 11 residues. Germline CDR1 is SQVTM and CDR2 is ANQGSEA. The CDR3 DNA is TGCAGCGTTGGGGGGGTTCACGAGCAGTACTTC. Translated: CSVGGVHEQYF.

This sequence joins TRBV5-1 and TRBJ2-1; 10 bases match TRBD2. The CDR3 extends over 16 amino acids. In germline, CDR1 is SGHRS, CDR2 YFSETQ. V shed 4 bases, J shed 4 bases, and the junction held 8 bases outside the gene matches. CDR3 in DNA: TGCGCCAGCAGCCCCGCCCTAGCGGGAGCTTACAATGAGCAGTTCTTC. Protein product: CASSPALAGAYNEQFF.

The chain carries TRBV18 and TRBJ2-7; tentative D call: TRBD1 (5 bases). V lost 5 bases to trimming and J lost 2 bases, with 10 bases between them. This CDR3 region has 13 residues. Germline CDR1 is KGHSH and CDR2 is LQKENI. CDR3 coding DNA: TGTGCCAGCTCAGGGGCAGGCGCCTACGAGCAGTACTTC. Protein sequence: CASSGAGAYEQYF.

This clone was counted only a few times. The genes are TRBV7-9 and TRBJ1-1; 9 nucleotides align to TRBD1. CDR3 size: 15 residues. Germline V gene lookup returns CDR1 SEHNR and CDR2 FQNEAQ (reference sequence). After removal of 5 bases from V and 4 bases from J, the junction contained 8 bases not matched to a gene. The CDR3 nucleotides read TGTGCCAGCAGCCCAACCGGGACAGGGCCCACTGAAGCTTTCTTT. This sequence encodes CASSPTGTGPTEAFF.

The V call is TRBV12-5, the J call TRBJ2-7; 7 bases are a match to TRBD2. The V segment lost 5 bases and the J segment 3 bases; nucleotides outside the gene matches: 25. The CDR3 length is 20 residues. The germline V gene has CDR1 LGHNT and CDR2 FRNRAP. Here the CDR3 DNA reads TGTGCTAGTGGTCTCCATGGCGCCCCTCCACTCCAAGCGGGAAGCTACGAGCAGTACTTC. It specifies CASGLHGAPPLQAGSYEQYF.

The chain uses TRBV18 and TRBJ1-1; 8 nucleotides agree with TRBD1. CDR3 size: 15 residues. Per the germline V gene, CDR1 is KGHSH and CDR2 is LQKENI. The J segment lost 5 bases and the V segment lost 2 bases, leaving 7 bases of the junction unmatched. The CDR3 sequence: CASSPSGRGLTEAFF. The CDR3 DNA is TGTGCCAGCTCACCATCGGGCAGGGGGCTAACTGAAGCTTTCTTT.